The rows below give T cell receptor beta chains drawn from one sample of a study of blood T cells in healthy people across ages. TCRdb analysed the 5' RACE reads with MiXCR anew, one entry per CDR3 protein. The sample includes around 1,000,000 distinct CDR3 sequences, about 23% of them seen just once. These data are also associated with another study on T cells of mothers and their children.

Sequencing input: blood. The receptors here all came from a girl aged 2-10 years in good health. CDR3s include the opening cysteine and the closing phenylalanine or tryptophan. The order of the fields is D gene, J gene, V gene, clone size, CDR3 protein, CDR3 DNA. D genes are given only for firm matches. Only part of the rows carry a size: once, few, many, or a class if the clone is expanded.

TRBD1,TRBJ1-1,TRBV7-9,NA,CASSPRQGERTEAFF,TGTGCCAGCAGCCCAAGACAGGGGGAAAGAACTGAAGCTTTCTTT
NA,TRBJ1-1,TRBV7-9,once,CASSSPHREPEAFF,TGTGCCAGCAGCTCGCCTCACAGGGAACCTGAAGCTTTCTTT
NA,TRBJ2-5,TRBV20-1,NA,CSAKPTAVETQYF,TGCAGTGCTAAACCAACGGCCGTAGAGACCCAGTACTTC
NA,TRBJ2-2,TRBV7-8,NA,CASGPLTGELFF,TGTGCCAGCGGGCCCCTCACCGGGGAGCTGTTTTTT
NA,TRBJ1-4,TRBV4-3,few,CASSQSSGTETGKLFF,TGCGCCAGCAGCCAGTCCTCCGGGACGGAGACTGGAAAACTGTTTTTT
TRBD1,TRBJ2-1,TRBV20-1,once,CSAREEGQGNHEQFF,TGCAGTGCTAGAGAAGAGGGACAGGGGAACCATGAGCAGTTCTTC
TRBD2,TRBJ2-7,TRBV20-1,many,CSALAGSSYEQYF,TGCAGTGCCCTAGCGGGAAGCTCCTACGAGCAGTACTTC
NA,TRBJ1-1,TRBV7-9,few,CASISSSSGHTEAFF,TGTGCCAGCATCTCGTCCTCGAGTGGTCACACCGAGGCTTTCTTT
NA,TRBJ2-7,TRBV12-5,NA,CASGLSGQQYF,TGTGCTAGTGGTTTATCGGGGCAGCAGTACTTC
TRBD1,TRBJ2-2,TRBV7-7,few,CASSVDRVVANTGELFF,TGTGCTAGCAGCGTCGACAGGGTAGTCGCGAACACCGGGGAGCTGTTTTTT
TRBD2,TRBJ2-5,TRBV4-2,few,CASSPMPRERQETQYF,TGTGCCAGCAGCCCTATGCCGCGGGAGCGTCAGGAGACCCAGTACTTC
NA,TRBJ1-2,TRBV14,few,CASSQAKNTDYGYTF,TGTGCCAGCAGCCAAGCCAAGAATACAGACTATGGCTACACCTTC
NA,TRBJ1-4,TRBV11-2,few,CASSLDLGNEKLFF,TGTGCCAGCAGCTTAGATCTGGGTAATGAAAAACTGTTTTTT
NA,TRBJ2-7,TRBV5-7,NA,CASSLVRGGYEQYF,TGTGCCAGCAGCTTGGTTAGGGGTGGGTACGAGCAGTACTTC
TRBD1,TRBJ2-5,TRBV6-1,few,CASSQLSAGQGETQYF,TGTGCCAGCAGTCAACTATCCGCGGGACAGGGGGAGACCCAGTACTTC
NA,TRBJ2-1,TRBV20-1,NA,CSLGREFHNEQFF,TGCAGTTTGGGTCGGGAGTTTCACAATGAGCAGTTCTTC
TRBD2,TRBJ2-3,TRBV9,few,CASSVASGTGLGVYTQYF,TGTGCCAGCAGCGTAGCAAGCGGTACGGGACTAGGAGTTTATACGCAGTATTTT
TRBD1,TRBJ2-2,TRBV12-3/TRBV12-4,few,CASSATWGQLTGELFF,TGTGCCAGCAGCGCTACCTGGGGACAGCTCACCGGGGAGCTGTTTTTT
NA,TRBJ2-1,TRBV19,few,CASSIRGDNNNEQFF,TGTGCCAGTAGTATTCGAGGGGACAACAACAATGAGCAGTTCTTC
NA,TRBJ1-1,TRBV28,few,CASSSLTPQAPEAFF,TGTGCCAGCAGTTCCCTAACCCCCCAGGCCCCTGAAGCTTTCTTT
NA,TRBJ2-3,TRBV14,few,CASSPTSFTDTQYF,TGTGCCAGCAGCCCGACCTCGTTCACAGATACGCAGTATTTT
NA,TRBJ2-4,TRBV12-3/TRBV12-4,NA,CASSFWGIENIQYF,TGTGCCAGCAGTTTTTGGGGGATCGAGAACATTCAGTACTTC
NA,TRBJ1-3,TRBV27,few,CASSFRGLSVRSGNTIYF,TGTGCCAGCAGTTTCCGGGGGCTGAGTGTACGCTCAGGAAACACCATATATTTT